The rows below give T cell receptor beta chains drawn from one sample of a study of immune heterogeneity within non-small cell lung tumors. TCRdb reanalysed the multiplex PCR reads using MiXCR and keeps one entry per CDR3 protein. The table includes about 15,000 distinct CDR3 sequences, about 30% detected once. Sequenced: lung tumor tissue. These receptors came from a man aged 35 to 55 with non-small cell lung cancer. The CDR3 runs from the conserved cysteine through the conserved F or W. D genes are given only for firm matches. Expanded clones are given a class, and other clones once, few, many or no size at all.

TGTGCCAGCAGCTTGGGGTCGTCAGGAGGAAGTTATGGCTACACCTTC | CASSLGSSGGSYGYTF | TRBV5-6 | NA | TRBJ1-2 | 16 | NA
TGCAGTGCCCAGCCAGATACGCAGTATTTT | CSAQPDTQYF | TRBV20-1 | NA | TRBJ2-3 | 10 | medium-sized
TGTGCCAGCAGCAAAAAGGGGACTAGCCCCTACTATGAGCAGTTCTTC | CASSKKGTSPYYEQFF | TRBV14 | TRBD2 | TRBJ2-1 | 16 | medium-sized
TGTGCCAGCAGCATGCTAAAAGGGACAGGTTCTTATAATTCACCCCTCCACTTT | CASSMLKGTGSYNSPLHF | TRBV13 | TRBD1 | TRBJ1-6 | 18 | many
TGCGCCAGCAGCTTAGGGCAAGAGACCCAGTACTTC | CASSLGQETQYF | TRBV5-1 | NA | TRBJ2-5 | 12 | NA
TGTGCCAGCAGCCAAGTATCCGGTGGCTACACCTTC | CASSQVSGGYTF | TRBV11-2 | NA | TRBJ1-2 | 12 | medium-sized
TGTGCCACCCAGAACAAAAGCTCCTATAATTCACCCCTCCACTTT | CATQNKSSYNSPLHF | TRBV27 | NA | TRBJ1-6 | 15 | medium-sized
TGTGCCAGCAGAAAGGATTCGGGGACTAGCGGGAGCGAGACCCAGTACTTC | CASRKDSGTSGSETQYF | TRBV2 | TRBD2 | TRBJ2-5 | 17 | few
TGCAGCGTACAACCTCCACAAGGAGCGAACACCTTC | CSVQPPQGANTF | TRBV29-1 | NA | TRBJ1-2 | 12 | NA
TGCGCCAGCAGCTACGGACAGCTCAACACTGAAGCTTTCTTT | CASSYGQLNTEAFF | TRBV10-2 | NA | TRBJ1-1 | 14 | many
TGTGCCAGCAGCTTAGTTGGCCACCCCTCAGATACGCAGTATTTT | CASSLVGHPSDTQYF | TRBV7-8 | NA | TRBJ2-3 | 15 | many
TGTGCCAGCACCCCCTCGGGGGGGAGAAATGAGCAGTTCTTC | CASTPSGGRNEQFF | TRBV7-9 | TRBD2 | TRBJ2-1 | 14 | few
TGTGCCAGCAGCCGGGGAGAGAACACTGAAGCTTTCTTT | CASSRGENTEAFF | TRBV2 | NA | TRBJ1-1 | 13 | many
TGTGCCAGCTCACCTTCCAGGGGTGACGGAAACACCATATATTTT | CASSPSRGDGNTIYF | TRBV18 | NA | TRBJ1-3 | 15 | many